A selection of T cell receptor beta chains follows, all from one sample in a study of shared clonotypes between healthy human individuals. Clones were sequenced by immunoSEQ multiplex PCR, and TCRdb holds only the in-frame ones, with some missing. Among about a million clones listed, about 75% were seen once. Sequenced input: memory CD4+ T cells sorted from blood. The receptors come from a man between 18 and 35 years old in good health. Both conserved end residues are part of each CDR3. The D gene is left open where the match is weak. Some rows mark clone size as missing; the rest say once, few, many or name a class of expanded clone.

clone_size d_call j_call v_call cdr3_aa cdr3_nt
- TRBD2 TRBJ2-3 TRBV5-1 CASSLAGGSTDTQYF TGCGCCAGCAGCCTAGCGGGGGGGAGCACAGATACGCAGTATTTT
- TRBD1 TRBJ2-7 TRBV11-2 CASSQARDRPYEQYF TGTGCCAGCAGCCAGGCTAGGGACAGACCCTACGAGCAGTACTTC
once - TRBJ2-3 TRBV11-2 CASSSLGSTDTQYF TGTGCCAGCAGCTCACTGGGCAGCACAGATACGCAGTATTTT
- TRBD1 TRBJ1-2 TRBV27 CASSLAGTGVSYGYTF TGTGCCAGCAGTTTGGCAGGGACAGGGGTATCCTATGGCTACACCTTC
- - TRBJ1-2 TRBV28 CASSMTSYGYTF TGTGCCAGCAGCATGACCTCCTATGGCTACACCTTC
- - TRBJ2-2 TRBV5-1 CASSLEDTGELFF TGCGCCAGCAGCTTGGAAGACACCGGGGAGCTGTTTTTT
few TRBD2 TRBJ2-6 TRBV15 CATSGGGASLSGANVLTF TGTGCCACCAGCGGCGGGGGGGCCTCTCTCTCTGGGGCCAACGTCCTGACTTTC
many - TRBJ1-5 TRBV27 CASSLVWGSNQPQHF TGTGCCAGCAGTTTAGTGTGGGGGAGCAATCAGCCCCAGCATTTT
- TRBD2 TRBJ2-1 TRBV27 CASSLMGLAGGNEQFF TGTGCCAGCAGTTTAATGGGACTAGCGGGGGGCAATGAGCAGTTCTTC
- - TRBJ1-2 TRBV5-4 CASSPEATYANYGYTF TGTGCCAGCAGCCCAGAGGCCACGTATGCTAACTATGGCTACACCTTC
many - TRBJ2-2 TRBV19 CASSFGGNTGELFF TGTGCCAGTAGTTTTGGCGGCAACACCGGGGAGCTGTTTTTT
- TRBD1 TRBJ1-5 TRBV19 CASSIMGQPDQPQHF TGTGCCAGTAGTATAATGGGACAGCCCGATCAGCCCCAGCATTTT
- TRBD1 TRBJ1-5 TRBV6-1 CASRGQGKQPQHF TGTGCCAGCAGGGGACAGGGGAAGCAGCCCCAGCATTTT
- - TRBJ1-6 TRBV7-8 CASSFIGGPNDSPLHF TGTGCCAGCAGCTTCATCGGGGGGCCCAATGATTCACCCCTCCACTTT
once TRBD2 TRBJ2-7 TRBV7-2 CASSRVPGLASEQYF TGTGCCAGCAGTCGGGTCCCGGGACTAGCGTCCGAGCAGTACTTC
few TRBD2 TRBJ2-1 TRBV7-2 CASSFKEGGRNEQFF TGTGCCAGCAGCTTTAAGGAGGGCGGGAGGAATGAGCAGTTCTTC
- - TRBJ2-3 TRBV5-6 CASSPGATDTQYF TGTGCCAGCAGCCCCGGGGCCACAGATACGCAGTATTTT